A selection of T cell receptor beta chains follows, all from one sample in a study of T cells in Graves' hyperthyroidism and ophthalmopathy. MiXCR was run by TCRdb on the multiplex PCR reads, yielding one entry per CDR3 protein. Of about 600,000 distinct CDR3 sequences in the sample, more than 14% were seen once. Input material: blood. These receptors were taken from a woman aged 45-65 years with Graves' ophthalmopathy. CDR3s include the opening cysteine and the closing phenylalanine or tryptophan. The D gene is left open where the match is weak. The size of a clone is reported for some rows only, either as once, few or many, or as a class for expanded clones.

>many|TRBV10-3|TRBD2|TRBJ2-1
CAISLAGGWDNEQFF
TGTGCCATCAGTCTAGCGGGAGGTTGGGACAATGAGCAGTTCTTC
>many|TRBV6-2/TRBV6-3|TRBD2|TRBJ2-7
CAVSGTSGNLQYF
TGTGCCGTTTCCGGGACTAGCGGCAATCTGCAGTACTTC
>-|TRBV12-3/TRBV12-4|TRBD2|TRBJ2-2
CASSGLAGFRELFF
TGTGCCAGCAGCGGACTAGCGGGATTCAGGGAGCTGTTTTTT
>many|TRBV20-1|TRBD1|TRBJ1-2
CSARGDRRPYGYTF
TGCAGTGCTAGAGGGGACAGACGACCCTATGGCTACACCTTC
>-|TRBV7-3|TRBD2|TRBJ2-1
CASSLRGSLAGPNGNEQFF
TGTGCCAGCAGCTTAAGGGGGTCACTAGCGGGTCCGAATGGGAATGAGCAGTTCTTC
>-|TRBV19|TRBD1|TRBJ2-7
CASTRTGTYEQYF
TGTGCCAGTACCCGGACAGGGACCTACGAGCAGTACTTC
>-|TRBV5-4|TRBD1|TRBJ1-1
CASSPDRGVRGTEAFF
TGTGCCAGCAGCCCAGACAGGGGAGTTCGGGGCACTGAAGCTTTCTTT
>few|TRBV2|-|TRBJ1-4
CASSQAGKLFF
TGTGCCAGCAGCCAGGCAGGGAAACTGTTTTTT
>many|TRBV10-3|-|TRBJ2-1
CAISESEAFRDEQFF
TGTGCCATCAGTGAGTCGGAGGCATTTCGAGATGAGCAGTTCTTC
>-|TRBV20-1|TRBD1|TRBJ2-7
CSANVGQGYEQYF
TGCAGTGCTAATGTCGGACAGGGCTACGAGCAGTACTTC
>few|TRBV29-1|-|TRBJ2-2
CSVGSRTNTGELFF
TGCAGCGTTGGGAGCAGAACGAACACCGGGGAGCTGTTTTTT
>many|TRBV28|-|TRBJ2-7
CASSLVKGVTYEQYF
TGTGCCAGCAGTTTGGTGAAGGGCGTGACCTACGAGCAGTACTTC
>-|TRBV18|-|TRBJ2-7
CASSPLLGGGAQGRNEQYF
TGTGCCAGCTCACCGTTATTAGGAGGGGGGGCCCAGGGGCGCAACGAGCAGTACTTC
>-|TRBV7-2|-|TRBJ1-1
CASSFSHSAGAFF
TGTGCCAGCAGCTTTTCCCACAGTGCTGGGGCTTTCTTT
>few|TRBV2|TRBD1|TRBJ2-3
CANPPRTGRTDTQYF
TGTGCCAACCCCCCTCGGACAGGACGCACAGATACGCAGTATTTT
>-|TRBV5-6|TRBD1|TRBJ1-3
CASSRDRGQGNTIYF
TGTGCCAGCAGCCGTGACAGGGGGCAAGGAAACACCATATATTTT
>many|TRBV6-2/TRBV6-3|TRBD1|TRBJ2-7
CASSYSPDRGNDEQYF
TGTGCCAGCAGTTACTCACCCGACAGGGGTAACGACGAGCAGTACTTC
>many|TRBV5-6|TRBD1|TRBJ1-1
CASSWTGGYTEAFF
TGTGCCAGCAGCTGGACAGGGGGCTACACTGAAGCTTTCTTT
>many|TRBV3-1|-|TRBJ1-2
CASSGRTGYGYTF
TGTGCCAGCAGCGGACGGACCGGCTATGGCTACACCTTC
>many|TRBV7-2|-|TRBJ2-4
CASSLAVGQASIQYF
TGTGCCAGCAGCTTAGCCGTCGGTCAGGCTAGCATTCAGTACTTC
>many|TRBV6-1|TRBD1|TRBJ1-1
CASRQGLGRTEAFF
TGTGCCAGCCGACAGGGGTTGGGGAGGACTGAAGCTTTCTTT